The T cell receptor (beta chain) under discussion was sequenced for a study of technical replicates of blood from four donors. Assay: immunoSEQ multiplex PCR; the TCRdb copy retains only in-frame clones and omits some. The sample has under 95,000 clones, less than 95% seen once. Germline CDR1 and CDR2: SGHNT and YYREEE (reference sequence). This CDR3 is built from 15 residues. This sequence originates from a human donor in good health. J is TRBJ2-1 and V is TRBV5-4; 8 bases are a match to TRBD2. Input material: T cells isolated from PBMCs. The CDR3 sequence: CAVQVAGRLYNEQFF. CDR3 DNA: TGTGCGGTCCAGGTAGCGGGGCGATTATACAATGAGCAGTTCTTC. The full variable domain, rest sourced from reference TRBV5-4 and TRBJ2-1, is ETGVTQSPTHLIKTRGQQVTLRCSSQSGHNTVSWYQQALGQGPQFIFQYYREEENGRGNFPPRFSGLQFPNYSSELNVNALELDDSALYLCAVQVAGRLYNEQFFGPGTRLTVL.